The 10 T cell receptor beta chains reported below all come from one sample, sequenced in a study of T cell responses to AZD1222 COVID-19 vaccine. Clones were read by immunoSEQ multiplex PCR, and TCRdb kept only the in-frame ones, dropping some. The sample yields 44,000 or so clones, over 75% seen once. This specimen consisted of peripheral blood, obtained 28 days after the second dose of the MenACWY control vaccine. These receptors were taken from an adult who received the MenACWY meningococcal vaccine as a control.

V and J are TRBV9 and TRBJ1-4; 8 nucleotides match TRBD1. The germline CDR1 and CDR2 sequences are SGDLS and YYNGEE. CDR3 length: 15 amino acids. The junction had 7 bases not matched to a gene; V was cut back by 3 bases and J by 6 bases. CDR3 sequence reads: CASSADRGGDEKLFF. In DNA, the CDR3 is TGTGCCAGCAGCGCCGACAGGGGTGGGGATGAAAAACTGTTTTTT.

The V gene is TRBV27, the J gene TRBJ1-6, with 7 bases that match TRBD1. The germline CDR1 and CDR2 sequences are MNHEY and SMNVEV (reference sequence). The CDR3 runs 15 residues. J gave up 10 bases and V 2 bases, and 8 bases lay outside the gene matches. The CDR3 reads CASSLIGGVRSPLHF. The CDR3 DNA reads TGTGCCAGCAGTTTAATAGGGGGCGTAAGGTCACCCCTCCACTTT.

This clone was recorded only once. This sequence joins TRBV5-5 and TRBJ1-3; D is undetermined. The CDR3 runs to 19 residues. The V end was cut by 1 base, the J end by 0 bases, with 20 bases between. In germline, CDR1 is SGHKS, CDR2 YYEKEE (reference sequence). DNA of the CDR3: TGTGCCAGCAGCTTGTCGCTCGTGACGGTGGGAGGCTCTGGAAACACCATATATTTT. Residues: CASSLSLVTVGGSGNTIYF.

The gene calls are TRBV19 and TRBJ1-1; D is unclear. There are 14 residues in the CDR3. Germline CDR1 and CDR2: LNHDA and SQIVND (reference sequence). The V end was cut by 3 bases, the J end by 1 base, with 9 bases between. The CDR3 DNA reads as TGTGCCAGTAGTATCCGGCAACCGAACACTGAAGCTTTCTTT. Its protein product is CASSIRQPNTEAFF.

The chain uses TRBV30 and TRBJ2-1; D gene ambiguous. The CDR3 covers 13 residues. Looked up from germline, CDR1 is GTSNPN and CDR2 is SVGIG (reference sequence). The V end lost 2 bases, the J end lost 8 bases, and 13 bases lay between the germline ends. The CDR3 DNA is TGTGCCTGGAGTATACCGGAGAATTATGAGCAGTTCTTC. Amino acids: CAWSIPENYEQFF.

The V gene is TRBV7-2, the J gene TRBJ2-1, with 10 bases fitting TRBD1. V was pared by 7 bases and J by 10 bases, with 7 bases of the junction left unmatched. Germline loops: CDR1 SGHTA, CDR2 FQGNSA. CDR3 length equals 13 residues. The CDR3 DNA follows: TGTGCCAGCACCGGACAGGGGGACAGCGAGCAGTTCTTC. It yields the protein CASTGQGDSEQFF. Filled out from reference TRBV7-2 and TRBJ2-1, the complete variable domain reads GAGVSQSPSNKVTEKGKDVELRCDPISGHTALYWYRQSLGQGLEFLIYFQGNSAPDKSGLPSDRFSAERTGGSVSTLTIQRTQQEDSAVYLCASTGQGDSEQFFGPGTRLTVL.

The table lists this clone with a few counts. The chain carries TRBV2 and TRBJ1-1; 9 nucleotides align to TRBD1. The CDR3 sequence is 16 residues long. Trimming took 2 bases from V and 5 from J; bases not matched to a gene: 9. Germline-derived CDR1 and CDR2 are SNHLY and FYNNEI. The CDR3 spells CASSEIGTGTGTEAFF. DNA for the CDR3: TGTGCCAGCAGTGAAATTGGGACAGGGACGGGAACTGAAGCTTTCTTT.

The chain carries TRBV21-1 and TRBJ1-5; the table gives TRBD1 as D, unverified against the DNA. TRBV21-1 is a listed pseudogene. This CDR3 region has 17 residues. CDR3 protein: CASRSRDRGRLNQPQHF. CDR3 coding DNA: TGTGCCAGCAGGTCCCGGGACAGGGGGCGTCTGAATCAGCCCCAGCATTTT.

The CDR3 is CASSLGRPDTQYF. In DNA, the CDR3 is TGTGCCAGCAGTTTGGGTCGCCCAGATACGCAGTATTTT. J is TRBJ2-3 and V is TRBV12-3 or TRBV12-4; D is uncertain. The CDR3 runs to 13 residues. The V end was cut by 3 bases, the J end by 4 bases, with 8 bases between.

The CDR3 loop reads CAWGGQGRSNQPQHF. Written as DNA, the CDR3 is TGTGCCTGGGGAGGACAGGGACGGAGCAATCAGCCCCAGCATTTT. The chain uses TRBV30 and TRBJ1-5; TRBD1 matches 8 bases. The trim removed 5 bases at V and 1 base at J, leaving 7 bases unmatched. CDR1 and CDR2 from the germline V gene are GTSNPN and SVGIG (reference sequence). The CDR3 totals 15 residues.